The 23 T cell receptor beta chains reported below all come from one sample, sequenced in a study of siplizumab effects on memory and regulatory T cells (dated by TCRdb to between 2017 and 2020). Libraries were prepared through the immunoSEQ multiplex PCR assay. Here the immuneACCESS table is served through TCRdb, limited to in-frame sequences with V and J called. Missing clones are a known gap in these copies; in checked studies unresolved V genes cover under half, and the rest lacks a known reason. The sample table lists roughly 100,000 clones, about 94% of them with a count of one. The ten biggest clones cover 0.85% to 1.3% of the sample. Specimen: CD4+ T cells sorted from blood. The receptors shown here come from a human donor in good health.

This chain connects TRBV27 to TRBJ1-2, with a possible D match to TRBD1 (5 bases). The germline V and J ends were trimmed by 3 bases and 2 bases, with 13 bases remaining between them. The CDR3 covers 15 residues. Germline values: CDR1 MNHEY, CDR2 SMNVEV (reference sequence). The CDR3 coding sequence is TGTGCCAGCAGTTTTACGACGGGACGAAACTATGGCTACACCTTC. It specifies CASSFTTGRNYGYTF.

The V gene is TRBV7-3, the J gene TRBJ2-3; D gene uncertain. The V gene's germline CDR1 is SGHTA and CDR2 FQGTGA. The CDR3 sequence is 14 residues long. V was shortened by 3 bases and J by 0 bases, with 7 bases between the two germline ends. The chain's CDR3 is CASSLGLSTDTQYF. The DNA for the CDR3 is TGTGCCAGCAGCTTGGGGTTGAGCACAGATACGCAGTATTTT.

The chain joins TRBV5-1 to TRBJ2-3, with D uncertain. This CDR3 comprises 13 residues. CDR1 SGHRS and CDR2 YFSETQ come from the germline V gene. The ends were cut back, 5 bases at V and 0 bases at J, with 7 bases in the middle. The CDR3 DNA reads TGCGCCAGCAGTTTCTATAGCACAGATACGCAGTATTTT. Protein product: CASSFYSTDTQYF.

Here the CDR3 reads CASSFLRPAGGLSVLTF. As DNA, the CDR3 is TGTGCCAGCAGTTTTCTCCGTCCGGCAGGGGGCTTGAGCGTCCTGACTTTC. The genes are TRBV28 and TRBJ2-6, with 8 bases that match TRBD1. This CDR3 comprises 17 residues. From germline, CDR1 is MDHEN and CDR2 SYDVKM. With 3 bases clipped from V and 12 bases from J, the junction kept 16 bases outside the gene matches.

The rearrangement links TRBV4-1 to TRBJ2-7; D might be TRBD1 (6 bases). Germline CDR1 and CDR2: MGHRA and YSYEKL. V lost 1 base and J lost 5, with 9 bases in between. The CDR3 is 13 amino acids. Here the CDR3 DNA reads TGCGCCAGCAGCCAAGTCAGGGGACACGAGCAGTACTTC. It codes for CASSQVRGHEQYF.

The chain uses TRBV21-1 and TRBJ2-5; the listed D gene, TRBD2, was not tested against the DNA. TRBV21-1 represents a pseudogene. This CDR3 comprises 17 residues. CDR3 loop: CASSPVEDLWGGETQYF. CDR3 nucleotide sequence: TGTGCCAGCAGCCCGGTCGAAGACTTGTGGGGAGGGGAGACCCAGTACTTC.

This chain links TRBV6-5 with TRBJ2-1; 9 bases agree with TRBD2. The germline gives CDR1 MNHEY, CDR2 SVGAGI. J was trimmed by 5 bases and V by 6 bases; bases with no gene match: 8. The length of the CDR3 is 15 residues. DNA of the CDR3: TGTGCCAGCAGGCTTCGTAGCGGGAGCAACAATGAGCAGTTCTTC. This translates into CASRLRSGSNNEQFF.

V and J are TRBV28 and TRBJ2-1; 7 positions match TRBD2. CDR3 length equals 15 residues. Germline lookup yields CDR1 MDHEN and CDR2 SYDVKM. Trimming took 3 bases from V and 2 from J; bases not matched to a gene: 4. This CDR3 reads CASSLGRETYNEQFF. CDR3 coding DNA: TGTGCCAGCAGTTTGGGGCGGGAGACCTACAATGAGCAGTTCTTC.

This chain joins TRBV27 and TRBJ1-6; the D gene is possibly TRBD1 (5 bases). CDR3 length equals 15 residues. V was shortened by 5 bases and J by 11 bases, with 19 bases between the two germline ends. CDR1 MNHEY and CDR2 SMNVEV come from the germline V gene (reference sequence). The CDR3 here is CASSASWGRNPPLHF. The CDR3 region has the DNA TGTGCCAGCAGTGCCAGCTGGGGCCGGAATCCACCCCTCCACTTT.

V gene TRBV19 combines with J gene TRBJ1-1; D call uncertain. The CDR3 extends over 13 amino acids. Trimming took 5 bases from V and 0 from J, leaving 7 bases between them. Germline-derived CDR1 and CDR2 are LNHDA and SQIVND (reference sequence). The CDR3 bases are TGTGCCAGTAGTTCCCACATGAACACTGAAGCTTTCTTT. Amino acids: CASSSHMNTEAFF. Full variable domain (rest looked up from reference TRBV19 and TRBJ1-1): DGGITQSPKYLFRKEGQNVTLSCEQNLNHDAMYWYRQDPGQGLRLIYYSQIVNDFQKGDIAEGYSVSREKKESFPLTVTSAQKNPTAFYLCASSSHMNTEAFFGQGTRLTVV.

This chain uses TRBV30 with TRBJ2-5; D is unresolved. The CDR3 runs 10 residues. Trimming cost V 5 bases and J 5 bases, with 6 bases left between them. Germline loops: CDR1 GTSNPN, CDR2 SVGIG (reference sequence). CDR3 bases: TGTGCCTGGGGAGAGGAGACCCAGTACTTC. Translation gives CAWGEETQYF.

V and J are TRBV25-1 and TRBJ2-1; D is undetermined. The CDR3 has 15 amino acids. V was pared by 6 bases and J by 6 bases, with 18 bases between. From germline, CDR1 is MGHDK and CDR2 SYGVNS. Here the CDR3 reads CASSQTKLDLNEQFF. CDR3 sequence (DNA): TGTGCCAGCAGCCAGACAAAACTGGACCTCAATGAGCAGTTCTTC.

The chain couples TRBV9 to TRBJ2-1; D may correspond to TRBD1 or TRBD2 (5 bases each). Germline V CDR1 and CDR2: SGDLS, YYNGEE. The CDR3 consists of 16 residues. Trimming pared 0 bases from V and 0 bases from J, leaving 10 bases between. The CDR3 nucleotides are TGTGCCAGCAGCGTAGAGGGGACCAACTCCTACAATGAGCAGTTCTTC. It translates to CASSVEGTNSYNEQFF. The whole variable domain, remainder taken from reference TRBV9 and TRBJ2-1, is DSGVTQTPKHLITATGQRVTLRCSPRSGDLSVYWYQQSLDQGLQFLIQYYNGEERAKGNILERFSAQQFPDLHSELNLSSLELGDSALYFCASSVEGTNSYNEQFFGPGTRLTVL.

This clone was recorded only once. This chain links TRBV28 with TRBJ2-5; the match to TRBD1 covers 7 bases. After removal of 3 bases from V and 4 bases from J, the junction contained 8 bases not matched to a gene. Germline V CDR1 and CDR2: MDHEN, SYDVKM. This CDR3 is 15 amino acids long. Here the CDR3 reads CASSFPQGWIETQYF. In nucleotides, the CDR3 is TGTGCCAGCAGTTTTCCACAGGGGTGGATAGAGACCCAGTACTTC.

The V and J genes are TRBV28 and TRBJ1-3; D is undetermined. Germline CDR1 MDHEN, CDR2 SYDVKM. V lost 3 bases, J lost 0 bases, and 9 bases lay in between. CDR3 length equals 15 residues. CDR3 protein: CASSLDRYSGNTIYF. The DNA for the CDR3 is TGTGCCAGCAGTTTGGACCGATACTCTGGAAACACCATATATTTT.

V and J are TRBV7-9 and TRBJ2-1; TRBD2 agrees at 12 bases. V was pared by 7 bases and J by 7 bases, with 8 bases of the junction left unmatched. This CDR3 spans 15 amino acids. Germline CDR1 reads SEHNR; CDR2 reads FQNEAQ (reference sequence). CDR3 loop: CASILAGGVRNEQFF. Written as DNA, the CDR3 is TGTGCCAGCATCCTAGCGGGAGGGGTGAGAAATGAGCAGTTCTTC.

The V gene is TRBV10-1, the J gene TRBJ2-3; 9 positions match TRBD2. Germline CDR1 reads WNHNN; CDR2 reads SYGVQD (reference sequence). The CDR3 sequence is 14 residues long. V gave up 5 bases and J gave up 2 bases; unmatched junction bases: 2. Here the CDR3 DNA reads TGCGCCAGCAGTTTAGCGGGAGCCACAGATACGCAGTATTTT. Translation gives CASSLAGATDTQYF.

The chain recombines TRBV5-1 with TRBJ2-6; no firm D call. Germline assignment: CDR1 SGHRS and CDR2 YFSETQ. This CDR3 spans 15 amino acids. V dropped 4 bases and J dropped 0 bases, with 8 bases sitting between them. CDR3 sequence reads: CASSIGSSGANVLTF. The CDR3, as DNA: TGCGCCAGCAGCATCGGAAGCTCTGGGGCCAACGTCCTGACTTTC.

The gene calls are TRBV19 and TRBJ2-7; the match to TRBD1 covers 9 bases. The length of the CDR3 is 15 residues. V lost 5 bases to trimming and J lost 6 bases; unmatched junction nucleotides: 11. CDR1 LNHDA and CDR2 SQIVND come from the germline V gene (reference sequence). CDR3 DNA: TGTGCCAGTAGTTTTGGAGGGACAGGGATGAGCGAGCAGTACTTC. This sequence encodes CASSFGGTGMSEQYF. The variable domain in full, completed from reference TRBV19 and TRBJ2-7, reads DGGITQSPKYLFRKEGQNVTLSCEQNLNHDAMYWYRQDPGQGLRLIYYSQIVNDFQKGDIAEGYSVSREKKESFPLTVTSAQKNPTAFYLCASSFGGTGMSEQYFGPGTRLTVT.

The chain uses TRBV6-4 and TRBJ2-1; D may be TRBD2 (5 bases). The CDR3 extends over 16 amino acids. Germline CDR1 and CDR2: MRHNA and SNTAGT. The V end lost 2 bases, the J end lost 6 bases, and 17 bases lay between the germline ends. For the CDR3, the DNA is TGTGCCAGCAGTGACCCACCGGGATCAACGGTCAATGAGCAGTTCTTC. It is translated as CASSDPPGSTVNEQFF.

The CDR3 here is CASSRDTYEQYF. The CDR3 DNA reads as TGTGCCAGCAGTCGGGACACCTACGAGCAGTACTTC. The chain joins TRBV28 to TRBJ2-7; TRBD1 is a possible D gene (6 bases). V was cut by 5 bases and J by 2 bases, with 7 bases left in between. The CDR3 runs 12 residues. CDR1 is MDHEN, CDR2 SYDVKM, per germline.

J is TRBJ2-1 and V is TRBV30; tentatively, D is TRBD2 (6 bases). The germline gives CDR1 GTSNPN, CDR2 SVGIG (reference sequence). Deletions cut 0 bases from V and 1 base from J, with 19 bases between. The CDR3 is 18 amino acids. Here the CDR3 DNA reads TGTGCCTGGAGTGTAATGGATCCCGGAGCGGGTTCCTACAATGAGCAGTTCTTC. It encodes CAWSVMDPGAGSYNEQFF.

V usage is TRBV5-4 and J usage is TRBJ2-1; tentative D call: TRBD2 (5 bases). The CDR3 is 16 residues long. V dropped 3 bases and J dropped 1 base, with 14 bases sitting between them. The V gene's germline CDR1 is SGHNT and CDR2 YYREEE (reference sequence). This chain's CDR3 is CASSSSTGKSYNEQFF. CDR3 nucleotide sequence: TGTGCCAGCAGCTCGAGTACCGGGAAATCCTACAATGAGCAGTTCTTC.